Following are 20 T cell receptor beta chains from one sample sequenced in a study of blood T cells in healthy people across ages. The authors ran a second PCR of 7 to 11 cycles using a sample-barcoded 5' primer and a J-beta primer mix. TCRdb passed the 5' RACE reads through MiXCR, listing each CDR3 protein once. The sample gives 700,000 to 800,000 distinct CDR3 sequences, more than 40% of which show up once; 20% to 25% is in the top ten. Material for sequencing was blood. These receptors were taken from a woman in her sixties in good health.

This clonotype has more than one count but fewer than ten. This rearrangement joins TRBV29-1 to TRBJ2-7; D may be TRBD1 (6 bases). The J call could be wrong; TRBJ2-5 is a better fit for the DNA end. The length of the CDR3 is 13 residues. CDR1 and CDR2 from the germline V gene are SQVTM and ANQGSEA. The CDR3 DNA sequence: TGCAGCGTTGAAAAGGGGACACGGGAGACCCAGTACTTC. Amino acid sequence: CSVEKGTRETQYF.

A single count supports this clonotype. V gene TRBV20-1 combines with J gene TRBJ1-2; D is uncertain. V was pared by 3 bases and J by 7 bases, with 12 bases between. This CDR3 has 12 amino acids. Germline-derived CDR1 and CDR2 are DFQATT and SNEGSKA (reference sequence). The CDR3 region has the DNA TGCAGTGCTAGTAACGGGCTTGGTGGCTACACCTTC. Amino acid sequence: CSASNGLGGYTF.

The chain is built from TRBV20-1 and TRBJ2-3; possible D gene TRBD2, 6 bases. This CDR3 is 18 amino acids long. V lost 3 bases to trimming and J lost 1 base, with 23 bases between them. From germline, CDR1 is DFQATT and CDR2 SNEGSKA (reference sequence). The CDR3 is CSARGNSGLALGTDTQYF. CDR3 nucleotide sequence: TGCAGTGCTAGGGGGAATAGCGGTCTGGCCCTGGGCACAGATACGCAGTATTTT.

This clonotype was recorded a few times. The CDR3 sequence is CASSPRLAGGSNEQFF. CDR3 nucleotide sequence: TGTGCCAGCAGCCCCAGACTAGCGGGGGGAAGCAATGAGCAGTTCTTC. The rearrangement links TRBV7-2 to TRBJ2-1; 13 bases are shared with TRBD2. The CDR3 is made up of 16 amino acids. Looked up from germline, CDR1 is SGHTA and CDR2 is FQGNSA. The V segment lost 5 bases and the J segment 6 bases; nucleotides outside the gene matches: 7.

The chain has TRBV12-5 and TRBJ1-1, with a tentative D call TRBD1 (6 bases). The germline CDR1 and CDR2 sequences are LGHNT and FRNRAP. The ends were cut back, 0 bases at V and 3 bases at J, with 17 bases in the middle. This CDR3 region has 17 residues. Here the CDR3 reads CASGLVRSGEFHTEAFF. The DNA for the CDR3 is TGTGCTAGTGGTTTGGTACGGTCAGGGGAGTTCCACACTGAAGCTTTCTTT.

Comments on this clonotype: A read error may be the cause here, since a much bigger clone is one base away. This rearrangement joins TRBV12-3 or TRBV12-4 to TRBJ2-7; D not certain. The CDR3 loop spans 12 amino acids. CDR3 sequence reads: CAGSLRVHEQYF. The CDR3 DNA is TGTGCCGGCAGTTTAAGGGTCCACGAGCAGTACTTC.

The sample holds a few counts of this clonotype. The chain couples TRBV12-5 to TRBJ2-1; D may be TRBD2 (5 bases). V was clipped by 7 bases and J by 2 bases, with 15 bases between them. The germline V gene has CDR1 LGHNT and CDR2 FRNRAP. The length of the CDR3 is 15 residues. The CDR3 DNA reads TGTGCTAGTGCCTTCGGAGGTAACACCTACAATGAGCAGTTCTTC. It translates to CASAFGGNTYNEQFF.

The rearrangement links TRBV12-3 or TRBV12-4 to TRBJ1-1, with 8 bases that match TRBD1. The V and J ends lost 6 bases and 4 bases, in that order; junction bases with no gene match: 10. The CDR3 runs to 15 residues. This CDR3 is CASSATGGSGTEAFF. The CDR3 DNA is TGTGCCAGCAGCGCCACAGGGGGTTCGGGCACTGAAGCTTTCTTT.

J is TRBJ1-5 and V is TRBV2; no reliable D call. Trimming shortened V by 4 bases and J by 1 base, and 11 bases separated the two germline ends. CDR3 length: 15 amino acids. Germline lookup yields CDR1 SNHLY and CDR2 FYNNEI. CDR3 sequence: CASSVEGSSNQPQHF. DNA for the CDR3: TGTGCCAGCAGTGTCGAAGGGTCCAGCAATCAGCCCCAGCATTTT.

The chain carries TRBV19 and TRBJ2-7; D is possibly TRBD2 (6 bases). Gene TRBJ2-5 matches the end of the DNA better, so the J call may be wrong. Germline V gives CDR1 LNHDA, CDR2 SQIVND (reference sequence). This CDR3 has 15 residues. In DNA, the CDR3 is TGTGCCAGTAGTAGAACCGGGACTTTCCAAGAGACCCAGTACTTC. This translates into CASSRTGTFQETQYF.

This sequence joins TRBV9 and TRBJ2-3; 9 nucleotides line up with TRBD1. CDR1 and CDR2 (germline): SGDLS, YYNGEE. The length of the CDR3 is 15 residues. The V segment lost 0 bases and the J segment 4 bases; nucleotides outside the gene matches: 3. CDR3 sequence reads: CASSVGQGGADTQYF. CDR3 bases: TGTGCCAGCAGCGTAGGACAGGGGGGTGCAGATACGCAGTATTTT.

This clonotype came up a few times. This chain connects TRBV2 to TRBJ2-3; D not resolved. Trimming pared 8 bases from V and 3 bases from J, leaving 18 bases between. CDR1 and CDR2 (germline): SNHLY, FYNNEI. This CDR3 is built from 15 residues. Here the CDR3 DNA reads TGTGCCAGCCAATTCGGGCAAATAAGTACAGATACGCAGTATTTT. Translated, it gives CASQFGQISTDTQYF.

This clonotype has only a few counts. The rearrangement links TRBV20-1 to TRBJ1-5; D gene uncertain. CDR1 DFQATT and CDR2 SNEGSKA come from the germline V gene (reference sequence). V gave up 0 bases and J gave up 0 bases, with 6 bases separating them. The length of the CDR3 is 14 residues. CDR3 nucleotide sequence: TGCAGTGCTAGAGAGGGATCTAGCAATCAGCCCCAGCATTTT. This codes for CSAREGSSNQPQHF.

This clonotype occurred a few times. This sequence joins TRBV28 and TRBJ2-1; 10 bases are a match to TRBD2. Germline V lookup: CDR1 MDHEN, CDR2 SYDVKM. Germline trimming cut 8 bases from V and 5 bases from J; bases unmatched to any gene: 15. CDR3 length: 17 amino acids. The CDR3, as DNA: TGTGCCAGCTTCCTCCCAAGCGGGAGGGCCAACCACAATGAGCAGTTCTTC. This gives the protein CASFLPSGRANHNEQFF.

CDR3 sequence (DNA): TGTGCCAGCAGTGTACTGCGGGGCACTGAAGCTTTCTTT. It specifies CASSVLRGTEAFF. This sequence joins TRBV12-3 or TRBV12-4 and TRBJ1-1; no firm D call. CDR3 size: 13 residues. The V end lost 5 bases, the J end lost 4 bases, and 11 bases lay between the germline ends.

This sequence joins TRBV29-1 and TRBJ1-2; unclear D gene. Trimming pared 4 bases from V and 1 base from J, leaving 7 bases between. This CDR3 has 12 residues. Germline CDR1 is SQVTM and CDR2 is ANQGSEA. CDR3 sequence: CSVGASNYGYTF. The DNA of the CDR3 is TGCAGCGTTGGGGCTAGTAACTATGGCTACACCTTC.

The chain is built from TRBV4-2 and TRBJ2-5; D may be TRBD1 or TRBD2 (5 bases each). This CDR3 is 16 amino acids long. V lost 6 bases to trimming and J lost 3 bases, with 20 bases between them. Germline V gene lookup returns CDR1 LGHNA and CDR2 YNFKEQ. The CDR3 sequence is CASSRLSGPGEETQYF. CDR3 nucleotide sequence: TGTGCCAGCAGTCGCCTCTCGGGACCCGGCGAAGAGACCCAGTACTTC.

As for this clonotype: A read error may explain this, as a much larger clone is one base away. V gene TRBV7-2 combines with J gene TRBJ1-2, with 8 bases identical to TRBD1. Germline-derived CDR1 and CDR2 are SGHTA and FQGNSA. This CDR3 region has 17 residues. CDR3 sequence reads: CASSLALGNRGTYSYTF. The CDR3 region has the DNA TGTGCCAGCAGCTTAGCGCTAGGAAACAGGGGGACCTATAGCTACACCTTC.

The chain carries TRBV4-2 and TRBJ2-5; 9 nucleotides agree with TRBD2. The tail of the sequence fits TRBJ2-7 better, so the J call may be wrong. Germline CDR1 reads LGHNA; CDR2 reads YNFKEQ. The length of the CDR3 is 19 residues. The CDR3 DNA follows: TGTGCCAGCAGCCAAGGCGGACGACTGGGTAGCGGGAGTATATACGAGCAGTACTTC. Encoded protein: CASSQGGRLGSGSIYEQYF.

This clonotype has only a few counts. The chain has TRBV20-1 and TRBJ1-5; no clear D. Germline CDR1 DFQATT, CDR2 SNEGSKA (reference sequence). Trimming took 5 bases from V and 2 from J, leaving 7 bases between them. The CDR3 consists of 12 residues. The CDR3 region is CSAARGNQPQHF. The CDR3 DNA is TGCAGTGCTGCCCGTGGCAATCAGCCCCAGCATTTT.